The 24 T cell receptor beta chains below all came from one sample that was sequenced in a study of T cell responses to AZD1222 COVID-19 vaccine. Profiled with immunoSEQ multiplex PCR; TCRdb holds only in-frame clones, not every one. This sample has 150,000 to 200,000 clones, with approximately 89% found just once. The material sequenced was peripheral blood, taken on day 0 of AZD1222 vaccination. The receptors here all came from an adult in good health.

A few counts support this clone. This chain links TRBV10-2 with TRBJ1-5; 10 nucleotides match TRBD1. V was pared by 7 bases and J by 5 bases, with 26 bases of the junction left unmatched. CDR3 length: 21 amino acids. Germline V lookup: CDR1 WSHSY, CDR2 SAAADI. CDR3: CASTSAARTGGRIFPYQPQHF. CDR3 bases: TGCGCCAGCACCAGTGCTGCGAGGACAGGGGGAAGGATATTCCCTTATCAGCCCCAGCATTTT.

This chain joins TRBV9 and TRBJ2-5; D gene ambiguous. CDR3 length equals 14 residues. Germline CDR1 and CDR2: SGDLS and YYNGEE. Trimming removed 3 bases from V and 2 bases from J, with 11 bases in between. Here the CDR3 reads CASSGSGQQETQYF. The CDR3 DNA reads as TGTGCCAGCAGCGGTTCGGGCCAACAAGAGACCCAGTACTTC.

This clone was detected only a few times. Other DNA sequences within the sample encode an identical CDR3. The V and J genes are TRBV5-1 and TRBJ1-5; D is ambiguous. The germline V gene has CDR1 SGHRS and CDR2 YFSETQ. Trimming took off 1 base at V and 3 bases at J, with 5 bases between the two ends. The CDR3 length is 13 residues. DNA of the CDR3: TGCGCCAGCAGCTTGACGGCCAATCAGCCCCAGCATTTT. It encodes CASSLTANQPQHF.

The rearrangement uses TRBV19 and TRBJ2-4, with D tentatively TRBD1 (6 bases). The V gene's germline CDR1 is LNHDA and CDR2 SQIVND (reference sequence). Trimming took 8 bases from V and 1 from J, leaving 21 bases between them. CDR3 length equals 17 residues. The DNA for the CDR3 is TGTGCCAGTCGAAGGGGGTGGGCGAAGTCCGCCAAAAACATTCAGTACTTC. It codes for CASRRGWAKSAKNIQYF.

CDR3 in amino acids: CASRRTGGGTGELFF. The CDR3 region has the DNA TGTGCCAGCAGACGAACAGGGGGCGGGACCGGGGAGCTGTTTTTT. J is TRBJ2-2 and V is TRBV2, with 9 bases aligning to TRBD1. Looked up from germline, CDR1 is SNHLY and CDR2 is FYNNEI. With 6 bases clipped from V and 5 bases from J, the junction kept 7 bases outside the gene matches. The CDR3 is made up of 15 amino acids.

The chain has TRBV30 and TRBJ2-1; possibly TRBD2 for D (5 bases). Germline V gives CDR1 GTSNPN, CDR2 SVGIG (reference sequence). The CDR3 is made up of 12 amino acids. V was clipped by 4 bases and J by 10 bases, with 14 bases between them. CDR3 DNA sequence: TGTGCCTGGACCCTCGACGGGGAAGAGCAGTTCTTC. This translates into CAWTLDGEEQFF.

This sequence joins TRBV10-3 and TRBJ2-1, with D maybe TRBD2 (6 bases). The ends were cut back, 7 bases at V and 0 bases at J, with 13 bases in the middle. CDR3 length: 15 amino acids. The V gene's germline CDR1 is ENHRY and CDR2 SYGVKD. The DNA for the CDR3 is TGTGCCATCACAACACCGGGAGACTCCTACAATGAGCAGTTCTTC. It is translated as CAITTPGDSYNEQFF.

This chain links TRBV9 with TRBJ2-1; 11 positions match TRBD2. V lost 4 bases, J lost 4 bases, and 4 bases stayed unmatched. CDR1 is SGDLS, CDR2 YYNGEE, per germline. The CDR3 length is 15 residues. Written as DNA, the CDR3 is TGTGCCAGCAGCCCTAGCGGGAGGTCGTACAATGAGCAGTTCTTC. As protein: CASSPSGRSYNEQFF.

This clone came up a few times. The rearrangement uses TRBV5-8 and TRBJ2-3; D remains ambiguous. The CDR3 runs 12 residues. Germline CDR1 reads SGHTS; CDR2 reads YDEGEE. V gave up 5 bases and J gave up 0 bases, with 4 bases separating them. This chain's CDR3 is CASRSSTDTQYF. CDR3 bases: TGTGCCAGCAGGTCTAGCACAGATACGCAGTATTTT.

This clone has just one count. The CDR3 protein is CAGGEGAYEQYF. The CDR3 DNA follows: TGTGCCGGAGGGGAGGGAGCCTACGAGCAGTACTTC. The chain joins TRBV6-6 to TRBJ2-7, with TRBD2 matching 7 bases. Trimming removed 11 bases from V and 2 bases from J; junction bases left unmatched: 6. The CDR3 extends over 12 amino acids. From germline, CDR1 is MNHNY and CDR2 SVGAGI (reference sequence).

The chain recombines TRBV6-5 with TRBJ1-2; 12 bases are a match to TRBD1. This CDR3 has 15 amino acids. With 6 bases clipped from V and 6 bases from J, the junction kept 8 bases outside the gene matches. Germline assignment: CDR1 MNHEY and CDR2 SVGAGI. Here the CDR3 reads CASSRGDRGRDGYTF. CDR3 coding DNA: TGTGCCAGCAGCCGCGGGGACAGGGGGCGCGATGGCTACACCTTC.

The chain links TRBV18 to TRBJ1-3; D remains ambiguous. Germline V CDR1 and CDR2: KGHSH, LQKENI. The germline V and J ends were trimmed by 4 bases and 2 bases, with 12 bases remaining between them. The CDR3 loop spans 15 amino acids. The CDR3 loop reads CASSRVSATGNTIYF. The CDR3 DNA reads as TGTGCCAGCTCACGTGTAAGTGCCACTGGAAACACCATATATTTT.

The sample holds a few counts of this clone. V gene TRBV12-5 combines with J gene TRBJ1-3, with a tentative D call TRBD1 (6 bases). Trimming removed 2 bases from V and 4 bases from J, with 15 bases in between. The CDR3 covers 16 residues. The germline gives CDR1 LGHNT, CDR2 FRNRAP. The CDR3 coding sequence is TGTGCTAGTGGTTTGATAGGGACAAAAGGGGGAAACACCATATATTTT. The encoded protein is CASGLIGTKGGNTIYF. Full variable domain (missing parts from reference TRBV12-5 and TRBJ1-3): DARVTQTPRHKVTEMGQEVTMRCQPILGHNTVFWYRQTMMQGLELLAYFRNRAPLDDSGMPKDRFSAEMPDATLATLKIQPSEPRDSAVYFCASGLIGTKGGNTIYFGEGSWLTVV.

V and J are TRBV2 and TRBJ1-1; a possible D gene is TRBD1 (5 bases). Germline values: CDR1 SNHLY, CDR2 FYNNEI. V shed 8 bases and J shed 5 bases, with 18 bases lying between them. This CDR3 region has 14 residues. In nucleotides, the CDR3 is TGTGCCAGCTTGGGTACAGGTGGGGGGACTGAAGCTTTCTTT. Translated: CASLGTGGGTEAFF.

The CDR3 loop is CASSQGRTGEQFF. CDR3 sequence (DNA): TGTGCCAGCAGCCAAGGGAGGACGGGGGAGCAGTTCTTC. This sequence joins TRBV14 and TRBJ2-1; TRBD2 might be the D (5 bases). The germline V gene encodes CDR1 SGHDN and CDR2 FVKESK. Trimming shortened V by 1 base and J by 10 bases, and 11 bases separated the two germline ends. This CDR3 is built from 13 residues.

In nucleotides, the CDR3 is TGTGCCAGCAGTTACTTGCAGTTGGGCACTGAAGCTTTCTTT. Amino acid sequence: CASSYLQLGTEAFF. This rearrangement joins TRBV6-5 to TRBJ1-1, with no clear D. Trimming removed 1 base at V and 4 bases at J, with 10 bases between. Germline assignment: CDR1 MNHEY and CDR2 SVGAGI. The CDR3 loop spans 14 amino acids.

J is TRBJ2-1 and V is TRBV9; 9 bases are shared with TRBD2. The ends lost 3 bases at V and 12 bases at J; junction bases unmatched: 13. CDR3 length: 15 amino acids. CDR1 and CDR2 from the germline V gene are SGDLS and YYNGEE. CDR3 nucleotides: TGTGCCAGCAGCGCCCGGGCGGGAGGGATGCGGGGGCAGTTCTTC. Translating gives CASSARAGGMRGQFF.

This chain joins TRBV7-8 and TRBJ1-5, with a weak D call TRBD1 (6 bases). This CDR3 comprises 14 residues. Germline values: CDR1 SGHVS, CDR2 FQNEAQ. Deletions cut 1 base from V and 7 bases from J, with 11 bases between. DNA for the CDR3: TGTGCCAGCAGCTTAGTGGGCAGGGGACAGCCCCAGCATTTT. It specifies CASSLVGRGQPQHF.

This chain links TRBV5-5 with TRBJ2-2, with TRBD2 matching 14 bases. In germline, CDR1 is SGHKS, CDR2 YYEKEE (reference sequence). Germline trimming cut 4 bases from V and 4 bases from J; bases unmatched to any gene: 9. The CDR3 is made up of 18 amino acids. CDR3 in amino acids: CASSVGLAGVAGTGELFF. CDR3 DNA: TGTGCCAGCAGCGTGGGACTAGCGGGAGTGGCGGGCACCGGGGAGCTGTTTTTT.

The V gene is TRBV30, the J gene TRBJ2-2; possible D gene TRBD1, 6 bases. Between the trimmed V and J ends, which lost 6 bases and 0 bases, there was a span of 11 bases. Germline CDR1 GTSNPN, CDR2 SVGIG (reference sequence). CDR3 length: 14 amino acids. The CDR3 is CACPGVSNTGELFF. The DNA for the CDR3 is TGTGCCTGCCCAGGGGTCTCGAACACCGGGGAGCTGTTTTTT.

CDR3 DNA sequence: TGTGCCAGCAGTATGAGGACCAGCCGGGGGTTCGATACGCAGTATTTT. Translated, it gives CASSMRTSRGFDTQYF. This sequence joins TRBV28 and TRBJ2-3, with a tentative D call TRBD2 (6 bases). V dropped 5 bases and J dropped 6 bases, with 21 bases sitting between them. The CDR3 sequence is 16 residues long. CDR1 and CDR2 (germline): MDHEN, SYDVKM. Full variable domain (outside the CDR3, taken from reference TRBV28 and TRBJ2-3): DVKVTQSSRYLVKRTGEKVFLECVQDMDHENMFWYRQDPGLGLRLIYFSYDVKMKEKGDIPEGYSVSREKKERFSLILESASTNQTSMYLCASSMRTSRGFDTQYFGPGTRLTVL.

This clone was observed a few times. The CDR3 is CASRTVGQGGSSQPQHF. CDR3 nucleotide sequence: TGTGCCAGCAGAACTGTTGGACAGGGTGGTAGTAGTCAGCCCCAGCATTTT. The rearrangement joins TRBV28 to TRBJ1-5; 8 nucleotides agree with TRBD1. CDR3 length equals 17 residues. CDR1 MDHEN and CDR2 SYDVKM come from the germline V gene. V shed 6 bases and J 6 bases; nucleotides not matched to a gene: 16.

The CDR3 nucleotides read TGTGCCAGCAGACGACGAGATTATAATTCACCCCTCCACTTT. This encodes CASRRRDYNSPLHF. V is TRBV6-5 and J is TRBJ1-6, with unresolved D. This CDR3 has 14 residues. The germline V and J ends were trimmed by 6 bases and 4 bases, with 10 bases remaining between them. CDR1 and CDR2 from the germline V gene are MNHEY and SVGAGI.

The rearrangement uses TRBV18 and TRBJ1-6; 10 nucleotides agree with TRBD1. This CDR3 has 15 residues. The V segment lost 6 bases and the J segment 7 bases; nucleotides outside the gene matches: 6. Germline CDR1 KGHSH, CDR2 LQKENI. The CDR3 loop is CASSRGQGGNSPLHF. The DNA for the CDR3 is TGTGCCAGCTCCCGCGGACAGGGGGGAAATTCACCCCTCCACTTT.